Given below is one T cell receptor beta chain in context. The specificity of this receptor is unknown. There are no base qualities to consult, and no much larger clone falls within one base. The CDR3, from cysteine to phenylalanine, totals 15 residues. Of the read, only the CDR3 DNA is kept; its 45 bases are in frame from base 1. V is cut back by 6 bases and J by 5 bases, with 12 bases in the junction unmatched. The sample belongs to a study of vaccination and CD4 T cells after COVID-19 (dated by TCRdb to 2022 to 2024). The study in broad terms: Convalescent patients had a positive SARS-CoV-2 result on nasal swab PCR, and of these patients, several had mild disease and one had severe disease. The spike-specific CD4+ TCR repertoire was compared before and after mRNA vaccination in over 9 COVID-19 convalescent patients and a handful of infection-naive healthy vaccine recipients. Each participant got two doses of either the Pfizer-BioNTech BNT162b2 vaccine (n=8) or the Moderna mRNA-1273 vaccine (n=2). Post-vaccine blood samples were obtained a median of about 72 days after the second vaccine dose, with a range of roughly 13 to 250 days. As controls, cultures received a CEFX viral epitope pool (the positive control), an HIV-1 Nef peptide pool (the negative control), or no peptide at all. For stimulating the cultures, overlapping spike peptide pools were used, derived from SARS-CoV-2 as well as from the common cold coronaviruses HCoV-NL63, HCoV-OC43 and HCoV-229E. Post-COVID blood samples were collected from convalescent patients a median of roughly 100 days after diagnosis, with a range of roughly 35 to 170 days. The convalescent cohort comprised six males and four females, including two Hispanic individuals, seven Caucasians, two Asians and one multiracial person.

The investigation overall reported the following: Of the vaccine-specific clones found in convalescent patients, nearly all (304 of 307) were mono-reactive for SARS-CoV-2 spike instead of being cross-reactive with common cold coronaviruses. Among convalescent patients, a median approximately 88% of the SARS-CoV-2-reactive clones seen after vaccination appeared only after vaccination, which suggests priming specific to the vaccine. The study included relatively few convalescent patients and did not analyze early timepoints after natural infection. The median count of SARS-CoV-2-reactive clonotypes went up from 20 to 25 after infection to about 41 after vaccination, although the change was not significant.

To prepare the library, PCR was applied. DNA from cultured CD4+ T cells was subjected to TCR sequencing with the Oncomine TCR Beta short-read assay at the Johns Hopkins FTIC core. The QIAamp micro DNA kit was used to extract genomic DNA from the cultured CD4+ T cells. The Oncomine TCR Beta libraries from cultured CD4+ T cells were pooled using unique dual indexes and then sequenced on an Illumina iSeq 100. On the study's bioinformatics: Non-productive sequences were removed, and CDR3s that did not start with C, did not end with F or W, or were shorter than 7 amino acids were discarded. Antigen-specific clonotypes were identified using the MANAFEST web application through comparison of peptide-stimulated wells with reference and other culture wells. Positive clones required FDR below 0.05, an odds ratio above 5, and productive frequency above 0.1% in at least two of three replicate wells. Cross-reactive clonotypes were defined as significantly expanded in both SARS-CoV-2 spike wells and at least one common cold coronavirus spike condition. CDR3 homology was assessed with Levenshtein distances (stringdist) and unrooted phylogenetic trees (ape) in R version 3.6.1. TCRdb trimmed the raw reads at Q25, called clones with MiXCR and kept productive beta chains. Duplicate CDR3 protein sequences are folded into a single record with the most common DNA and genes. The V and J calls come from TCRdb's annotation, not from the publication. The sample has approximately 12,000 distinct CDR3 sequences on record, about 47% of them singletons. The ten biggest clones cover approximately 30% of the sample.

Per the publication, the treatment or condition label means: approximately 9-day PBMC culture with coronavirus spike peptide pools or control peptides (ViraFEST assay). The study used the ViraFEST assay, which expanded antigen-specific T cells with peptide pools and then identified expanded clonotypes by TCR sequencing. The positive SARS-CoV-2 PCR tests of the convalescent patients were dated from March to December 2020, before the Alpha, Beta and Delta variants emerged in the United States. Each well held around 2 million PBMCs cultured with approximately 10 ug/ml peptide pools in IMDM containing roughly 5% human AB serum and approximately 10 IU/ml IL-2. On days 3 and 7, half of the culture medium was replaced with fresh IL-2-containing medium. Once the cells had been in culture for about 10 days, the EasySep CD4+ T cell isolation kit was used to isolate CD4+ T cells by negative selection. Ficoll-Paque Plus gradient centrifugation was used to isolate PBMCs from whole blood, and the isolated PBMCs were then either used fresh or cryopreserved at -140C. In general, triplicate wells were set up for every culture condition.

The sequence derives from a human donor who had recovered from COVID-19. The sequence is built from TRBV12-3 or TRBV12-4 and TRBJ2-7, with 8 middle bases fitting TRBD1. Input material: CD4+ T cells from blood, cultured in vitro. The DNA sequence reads TGTGCCAGCAGCCGCGACAGGGGCTTATTCCACGAGCAGTACTTC. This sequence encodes CASSRDRGLFHEQYF.